These 20 T cell receptor beta chains came from one sample sequenced in a study of somatic mutations in cytotoxic T cells in rheumatoid arthritis. This table comes from immunoSEQ multiplex PCR, and its TCRdb copy is limited to in-frame clones, with some not included. The sample includes over 20,000 clones, 82% of them seen just once. The sequenced sample was CD8+ T cells sorted from blood. The receptors originated from a man aged 45 to 65 in good health.

This chain uses TRBV15 with TRBJ1-4, with D tentatively TRBD1 (6 bases). The CDR3 is made up of 16 amino acids. The V end lost 3 bases, the J end lost 7 bases, and 18 bases lay between the germline ends. Germline values: CDR1 LNHNV, CDR2 YYDKDF (reference sequence). CDR3 DNA sequence: TGTGCCACCAGCAGCCTCGAAGGGGGGGTGGGTGAAAAACTGTTTTTT. Residues: CATSSLEGGVGEKLFF.

The V call is TRBV11-2, the J call TRBJ2-5, with 7 bases fitting TRBD1. Trimming cost V 7 bases and J 5 bases; bases outside gene matches: 4. The germline CDR1 and CDR2 sequences are SGHAT and FQNNGV. There are 12 residues in the CDR3. The CDR3 loop is CASTSRGETQYF. The CDR3 DNA reads as TGTGCCAGCACCTCCAGGGGGGAGACCCAGTACTTC.

The gene calls are TRBV2 and TRBJ2-1; no firm D call. CDR3 length: 14 amino acids. Trimming stripped 4 bases from V and 0 bases from J, with 7 bases between. In germline, CDR1 is SNHLY, CDR2 FYNNEI. CDR3: CASSASNSYNEQFF. The CDR3 DNA reads as TGTGCCAGCAGTGCTTCCAACTCCTACAATGAGCAGTTCTTC.

The chain carries TRBV4-1 and TRBJ2-3, with D maybe TRBD2 (5 bases). V gave up 4 bases and J gave up 2 bases, with 13 bases separating them. The germline V gene has CDR1 MGHRA and CDR2 YSYEKL. The CDR3 covers 15 residues. In nucleotides, the CDR3 is TGCGCCAGCAGCCGAATGGACTTAGACACAGATACGCAGTATTTT. The encoded protein is CASSRMDLDTDTQYF.

The chain uses TRBV9 and TRBJ2-3; no reliable D call. Germline values: CDR1 SGDLS, CDR2 YYNGEE. V lost 0 bases and J 2 bases, leaving 10 bases between the germline ends. The CDR3 covers 15 residues. The CDR3 spells CASSVEGVTTDTQYF. The CDR3 nucleotides read TGTGCCAGCAGCGTAGAAGGAGTCACCACAGATACGCAGTATTTT.

The chain combines TRBV5-4 with TRBJ2-5; 8 bases map to TRBD1. J lost 5 bases, V lost 4 bases, and 10 bases had no gene match. Germline lookup yields CDR1 SGHNT and CDR2 YYREEE (reference sequence). The CDR3 covers 15 residues. For the CDR3, the DNA is TGTGCCAGCAGCATAACAGGGGGGTTAATGGAGACCCAGTACTTC. As protein: CASSITGGLMETQYF. Full variable domain (outside the CDR3, taken from reference TRBV5-4 and TRBJ2-5): ETGVTQSPTHLIKTRGQQVTLRCSSQSGHNTVSWYQQALGQGPQFIFQYYREEENGRGNFPPRFSGLQFPNYSSELNVNALELDDSALYLCASSITGGLMETQYFGPGTRLLVL.

The chain is built from TRBV6-1 and TRBJ1-2; no definite D call. This CDR3 contains 14 residues. Trimming took 8 bases from V and 4 from J, leaving 17 bases between them. Germline CDR1 MNHNS, CDR2 SASEGT. This CDR3 is CASVMGSNSYGYTF. CDR3 nucleotides: TGTGCCAGCGTCATGGGGTCGAATAGCTATGGCTACACCTTC.

This sequence joins TRBV7-8 and TRBJ1-2, with 9 bases matching TRBD1. Germline values: CDR1 SGHVS, CDR2 FQNEAQ. The CDR3 is 15 amino acids. After removal of 2 bases from V and 4 bases from J, the junction contained 5 bases not matched to a gene. DNA of the CDR3: TGTGCCAGCAGCTTACCTGGACAGGGGTTCTATGGCTACACCTTC. Amino acids: CASSLPGQGFYGYTF.

CDR3 sequence: CSVEDRKLLETQYF. The CDR3 region has the DNA TGCAGCGTTGAAGATCGTAAATTGCTGGAGACCCAGTACTTC. V gene TRBV29-1 combines with J gene TRBJ2-5; D is undetermined. This CDR3 region has 14 residues. Trimming stripped 0 bases from V and 5 bases from J, with 13 bases between. Germline lookup yields CDR1 SQVTM and CDR2 ANQGSEA. Variable domain in full (rest from reference TRBV29-1 and TRBJ2-5): SAVISQKPSRDICQRGTSLTIQCQVDSQVTMMFWYRQQPGQSLTLIATANQGSEATYESGFVIDKFPISRPNLTFSTLTVSNMSPEDSSIYLCSVEDRKLLETQYFGPGTRLLVL.

V gene TRBV11-2 combines with J gene TRBJ2-7; a weak D match, TRBD2 (7 bases). V lost 5 bases to trimming and J lost 2 bases, with 10 bases between them. There are 13 residues in the CDR3. Germline V lookup: CDR1 SGHAT, CDR2 FQNNGV. CDR3 nucleotide sequence: TGTGCCAGCAGCAAAGGGGGGGCCTACGAGCAGTACTTC. This codes for CASSKGGAYEQYF.

The J gene is TRBJ1-5, the V gene TRBV27; D may be TRBD1 (5 bases). The CDR3 runs 15 residues. Trimming pared 2 bases from V and 1 base from J, leaving 9 bases between. Germline CDR1 reads MNHEY; CDR2 reads SMNVEV (reference sequence). The CDR3 loop reads CASSLSQGSNQPQHF. CDR3 DNA: TGTGCCAGCAGTTTAAGTCAGGGAAGCAATCAGCCCCAGCATTTT.

This chain connects TRBV10-3 to TRBJ1-1; tentative D call: TRBD1 (6 bases). CDR3 size: 15 residues. The V end was cut by 3 bases, the J end by 3 bases, with 14 bases between. Germline lookup yields CDR1 ENHRY and CDR2 SYGVKD. In nucleotides, the CDR3 is TGTGCCATCAGTGAAATAATGGGGGCGGACACTGAAGCTTTCTTT. This sequence encodes CAISEIMGADTEAFF.

The J gene is TRBJ2-1, the V gene TRBV7-8; D is possibly TRBD2 (6 bases). Germline CDR1 SGHVS, CDR2 FQNEAQ. Trimming cost V 5 bases and J 3 bases, with 17 bases left between them. The CDR3 loop spans 16 amino acids. The CDR3: CASSKNGGSSYNEQFF. The CDR3 bases are TGTGCCAGCAGCAAGAACGGGGGTAGCAGCTACAATGAGCAGTTCTTC.

The chain combines TRBV5-1 with TRBJ1-2; TRBD1 agrees at 7 bases. Germline CDR1 reads SGHRS; CDR2 reads YFSETQ. The CDR3 contains 14 residues. Trimming at V came to 0 bases and at J to 4 bases, leaving 3 bases not matched to a gene. CDR3: CASSLGDSSYGYTF. The CDR3 DNA is TGCGCCAGCAGCTTGGGGGACAGCTCCTATGGCTACACCTTC.

The chain has TRBV28 and TRBJ2-3, with D perhaps TRBD1 (5 bases). CDR1 and CDR2 (germline): MDHEN, SYDVKM. V was clipped by 7 bases and J by 2 bases, with 22 bases between them. This CDR3 spans 17 amino acids. CDR3 coding DNA: TGTGCCAGCACCAAACTTGGGCCAGGGCAATTCACAGATACGCAGTATTTT. Protein sequence: CASTKLGPGQFTDTQYF. The full variable domain, its missing parts supplied by reference TRBV28 and TRBJ2-3, is DVKVTQSSRYLVKRTGEKVFLECVQDMDHENMFWYRQDPGLGLRLIYFSYDVKMKEKGDIPEGYSVSREKKERFSLILESASTNQTSMYLCASTKLGPGQFTDTQYFGPGTRLTVL.

This clone was found a few times. The rearrangement links TRBV5-1 to TRBJ2-1; TRBD1 matches at 11 bases. CDR3 length: 14 amino acids. V was clipped by 3 bases and J by 8 bases; unmatched bases: 4. Germline V CDR1 and CDR2: SGHRS, YFSETQ. The CDR3 protein is CASSSGQGADEQFF. CDR3 in DNA: TGCGCCAGCAGCTCTGGACAGGGGGCGGATGAGCAGTTCTTC.

A single count supports this clone. The chain uses TRBV2 and TRBJ1-3, with D unresolved. V lost 1 base to trimming and J lost 0 bases, with 16 bases between them. CDR1 and CDR2 (germline): SNHLY, FYNNEI. The CDR3 loop spans 18 amino acids. The DNA of the CDR3 is TGTGCCAGCAGTGAAGTTGGAGGGCCCACCGACTCTGGAAACACCATATATTTT. Translated: CASSEVGGPTDSGNTIYF.

This chain connects TRBV5-4 to TRBJ1-1; D is unresolved. The germline V gene has CDR1 SGHNT and CDR2 YYREEE (reference sequence). The CDR3 has 15 amino acids. V was clipped by 1 base and J by 0 bases, with 10 bases between them. Here the CDR3 reads CASSLKRELNTEAFF. In nucleotides, the CDR3 is TGTGCCAGCAGCTTGAAACGGGAACTGAACACTGAAGCTTTCTTT.

V gene TRBV4-1 combines with J gene TRBJ2-1; the D gene is possibly TRBD1 (6 bases). Trimming removed 0 bases at V and 5 bases at J, with 11 bases between. CDR1 MGHRA and CDR2 YSYEKL come from the germline V gene. The CDR3 loop spans 15 amino acids. CDR3 sequence reads: CASSQEGGTNNEQFF. The CDR3 DNA reads TGCGCCAGCAGCCAAGAAGGTGGGACAAACAATGAGCAGTTCTTC.

The chain couples TRBV5-1 to TRBJ2-1; the match to TRBD2 covers 14 bases. The CDR3 runs 17 residues. Looked up from germline, CDR1 is SGHRS and CDR2 is YFSETQ. Trimming at V came to 4 bases and at J to 1 base, leaving 4 bases not matched to a gene. The CDR3 nucleotides read TGCGCCAGCAGCCCGACTAGCGGGAGGGCTTCCTACAATGAGCAGTTCTTC. This sequence encodes CASSPTSGRASYNEQFF.